This TCR beta chain appears in the sequencing data of a study of Graves' ophthalmopathy and Graves' hyperthyroidism. The CDR3 contains 16 residues. V trimming: 5 bases; J trimming: 5 bases; junction bases outside the gene matches: 9. Looked up from germline, CDR1 is MNHEY and CDR2 is SVGEGT. RNA transcripts served as template for amplifying TCR beta CDR3 sequences. The library came from an HTBI-primed first-round RT-PCR and a second-round multiplex PCR. In TCRdb, the multiplex PCR reads were re-called with MiXCR into one record per CDR3 protein. The sample has about 220,000 distinct CDR3 sequences, under 25% seen once. Ten or more counts support this clonotype.

The TCR was taken from a woman aged 50 to 65 with Graves' ophthalmopathy. Material: peripheral blood. The chain couples TRBV6-2 or TRBV6-3 to TRBJ2-5; 12 bases map to TRBD1. In DNA form, the CDR3 reads TGTGCCAGCAGTCACACCCGGGACAGGGGGCAGGAGACCCAGTACTTC. This translates into CASSHTRDRGQETQYF.